The present TCR beta chain was sequenced within a study of blood T cells in healthy people across ages. Study observations and caveats: In older individuals, TCR beta diversity per million T cells was lower, falling roughly linearly with age. Bulk PBMC profiling left naive and antigen-experienced comparisons inconclusive.

With a J-beta primer mix and a sample-barcoded 5' primer, a second PCR ran about 7 to 12 cycles. Tags on each cDNA molecule came from a template-switch adaptor with 12 random nucleotides. Sequencing recovered at least 2.5 million CDR3-containing paired-end reads from each sample. MiXCR, applied by TCRdb to the 5' RACE reads, yields one record per CDR3 protein. This sample yields about 640,000 distinct CDR3 sequences, of which around two fifths are seen a single time; about 30% belongs to the top ten. This clonotype was picked up one time. Its antigen remains unknown. The clonotype comes from a man older than 75 in good health. Material: blood.

DNA of the CDR3: TGTGCCAGCAGCCATGGGTCCCCCTACGAGCAGTACTTC. The encoded protein is CASSHGSPYEQYF. The chain recombines TRBV3-1 with TRBJ2-7, with unresolved D. Germline V gene sequence: CDR1 LGHDT, CDR2 YNNKEL (reference sequence). The CDR3 loop spans 13 amino acids. V shed 3 bases and J shed 2 bases, with 8 bases lying between them.